Below, one TCR beta chain is given with its context. The data derive from a study of response to subunit inactivated influenza vaccine. TCRdb fed the RT-PCR reads into MiXCR, producing one record per CDR3 protein. The sample has roughly 540,000 distinct CDR3 sequences; approximately 24% are singletons. V shed 3 bases, J shed 0 bases, and the junction held 3 bases outside the gene matches. CDR1 and CDR2 (germline): MNHNS, SASEGT. This CDR3 has 17 amino acids. This same sample was also part of a study on T cells expressing NK-cell markers. Per that study: Making the TCR beta cDNA relied on 5'RACE template switching with UMIs. In sorted CD3+CD56+NKG2C+, CD3+CD56+NKG2C- and CD3+CD56-NKG2C+ T cells, TCR beta repertoires were obtained. One of the eight sequenced donors was seronegative, whereas the other seven were HCMV-seropositive. Five or six donors carried dominant NKG2C+ clonotypes that made up about 1.0-7.0% of their CD8+ T cells. Whether expanded NKG2C+ T cell clones were HCMV specific stayed uncertain.

J is TRBJ2-6 and V is TRBV6-1; the match to TRBD1 covers 9 bases. The specimen was CD4+ T cells sorted from PBMCs, collected less than 13 days after vaccination. This sequence originates from a man aged 45-60 years who received an inactivated influenza vaccine. For the CDR3, the DNA is TGTGCCAGCAGTGATGGGACAGGGATCTCTGGGGCCAACGTCCTGACTTTC. Protein product: CASSDGTGISGANVLTF.